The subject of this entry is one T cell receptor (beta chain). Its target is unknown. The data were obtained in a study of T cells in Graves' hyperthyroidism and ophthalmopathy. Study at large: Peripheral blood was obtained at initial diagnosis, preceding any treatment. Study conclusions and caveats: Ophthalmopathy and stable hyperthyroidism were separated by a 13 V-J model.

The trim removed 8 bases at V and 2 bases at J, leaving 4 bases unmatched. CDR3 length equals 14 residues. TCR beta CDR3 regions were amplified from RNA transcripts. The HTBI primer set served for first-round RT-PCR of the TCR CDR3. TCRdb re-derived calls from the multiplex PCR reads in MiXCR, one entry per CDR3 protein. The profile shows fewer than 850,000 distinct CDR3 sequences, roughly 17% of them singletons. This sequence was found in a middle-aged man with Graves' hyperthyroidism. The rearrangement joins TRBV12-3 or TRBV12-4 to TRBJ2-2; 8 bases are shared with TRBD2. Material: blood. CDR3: CASGGRLNTGELFF. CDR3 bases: TGTGCCAGCGGCGGGAGGCTCAACACCGGGGAGCTGTTTTTT.